Each of the 11 T cell receptor beta chains below was sequenced from the same sample in a study of shared clonotypes between healthy human individuals. CD45RO-negative cells were positively selected for CCR7, leaving out terminally differentiated effector memory CD45RA+ cells. Profiled with immunoSEQ multiplex PCR; TCRdb holds only in-frame clones, not every one. The sample yields around 2,000,000 clones, 93% seen once. What was sequenced was naive CD8+ T cells from PBMCs. These receptors came from a man between 18 and 35 years old in good health. Some clones in this sample may be carry-over from other donors' samples.

The genes are TRBV7-8 and TRBJ2-7; D is uncertain. The CDR3 is 14 residues long. Deletions cut 1 base from V and 2 bases from J, with 9 bases between. Germline CDR1 reads SGHVS; CDR2 reads FQNEAQ. The CDR3 reads CASSLVDGAYEQYF. CDR3 sequence (DNA): TGTGCCAGCAGCTTAGTAGACGGAGCCTACGAGCAGTACTTC. The full variable domain, completed using reference TRBV7-8 and TRBJ2-7, is GAGVSQSPRYKVAKRGQDVALRCDPISGHVSLFWYQQALGQGPEFLTYFQNEAQLDKSGLPSDRFFAERPEGSVSTLKIQRTQQEDSAVYLCASSLVDGAYEQYFGPGTRLTVT.

V usage is TRBV10-3 and J usage is TRBJ1-1; D is unresolved. Trimming left V 2 bases short and J 3 bases short, with 25 bases between. CDR1 and CDR2 from the germline V gene are ENHRY and SYGVKD. This CDR3 contains 19 residues. The CDR3 nucleotides are TGTGCCATCAGTGAGGCGGTAAACCCTAAACAACGCGTCGACACTGAAGCTTTCTTT. The encoded protein is CAISEAVNPKQRVDTEAFF.

The genes are TRBV5-4 and TRBJ1-2, with a possible D match to TRBD1 (5 bases). In germline, CDR1 is SGHNT, CDR2 YYREEE (reference sequence). Trimming stripped 5 bases from V and 4 bases from J, with 15 bases between. The length of the CDR3 is 14 residues. In nucleotides, the CDR3 is TGTGCCAGCAGTCAAGGGGTGGGCGGCTATGGCTACACCTTC. This encodes CASSQGVGGYGYTF.

The V and J genes are TRBV4-1 and TRBJ2-5; D is uncertain. In germline, CDR1 is MGHRA, CDR2 YSYEKL. V was shortened by 1 base and J by 5 bases, with 5 bases between the two germline ends. The CDR3 covers 12 residues. Here the CDR3 reads CASSQALETQYF. The DNA for the CDR3 is TGCGCCAGCAGCCAAGCCCTGGAGACCCAGTACTTC.

V gene TRBV15 combines with J gene TRBJ1-5; D ambiguous. In germline, CDR1 is LNHNV, CDR2 YYDKDF (reference sequence). CDR3 length: 16 residues. Trimming cost V 0 bases and J 5 bases, with 14 bases left between them. CDR3 nucleotides: TGTGCCACCAGCAGAGATGTTAGGGCATTCGATCAGCCCCAGCATTTT. This encodes CATSRDVRAFDQPQHF.

The chain recombines TRBV2 with TRBJ2-5; 9 bases map to TRBD1. The CDR3 contains 14 residues. Germline CDR1 reads SNHLY; CDR2 reads FYNNEI. The ends lost 5 bases at V and 5 bases at J; junction bases unmatched: 6. DNA of the CDR3: TGTGCCAGCAGTAACCTGGGACAGGGTGAGACCCAGTACTTC. This encodes CASSNLGQGETQYF.

V and J are TRBV28 and TRBJ2-1; perhaps TRBD2 as D (6 bases). This CDR3 spans 16 amino acids. The ends were cut back, 7 bases at V and 1 base at J, with 17 bases in the middle. Germline CDR1 and CDR2: MDHEN and SYDVKM. The CDR3 coding sequence is TGTGCCAGCACTTTTTTTAGCGGCAAGTCCTACAATGAGCAGTTCTTC. Its translation is CASTFFSGKSYNEQFF. The full variable domain, rest sourced from reference TRBV28 and TRBJ2-1, is DVKVTQSSRYLVKRTGEKVFLECVQDMDHENMFWYRQDPGLGLRLIYFSYDVKMKEKGDIPEGYSVSREKKERFSLILESASTNQTSMYLCASTFFSGKSYNEQFFGPGTRLTVL.

Here the CDR3 reads CASSQDWAGNYYNEQFF. The CDR3, as DNA: TGTGCCAGCAGCCAAGATTGGGCGGGAAACTACTACAATGAGCAGTTCTTC. The chain uses TRBV4-2 and TRBJ2-1, with D possibly matching TRBD2 (6 bases). Trimming left V 0 bases short and J 3 bases short, with 15 bases between. CDR1 is LGHNA and CDR2 is YNFKEQ in the germline V gene. The length of the CDR3 is 17 residues.

The J gene is TRBJ2-3, the V gene TRBV25-1, with D maybe TRBD1 (6 bases). CDR1 is MGHDK and CDR2 is SYGVNS in the germline V gene. The CDR3 totals 17 residues. V lost 4 bases and J 0 bases, leaving 17 bases between the germline ends. This CDR3 reads CASSGGQFRISTDTQYF. The DNA of the CDR3 is TGTGCCAGCAGTGGAGGACAGTTTAGAATTAGCACAGATACGCAGTATTTT.

This clone is a singleton in its sample. CDR3 sequence: CAWSGVDGGPPGELFF. CDR3 nucleotides: TGTGCCTGGAGTGGGGTGGACGGCGGGCCCCCCGGGGAGCTGTTTTTT. This rearrangement joins TRBV30 to TRBJ2-2; D perhaps matches TRBD2 (5 bases). Deletions cut 1 base from V and 6 bases from J, with 18 bases between. Germline values: CDR1 GTSNPN, CDR2 SVGIG (reference sequence). The CDR3 loop spans 16 amino acids.

The chain combines TRBV6-5 with TRBJ2-3; 8 bases match TRBD2. The germline V gene has CDR1 MNHEY and CDR2 SVGAGI. J gave up 6 bases and V 0 bases, and 5 bases lay outside the gene matches. This CDR3 has 15 residues. CDR3 sequence: CASSYSALAGDTQYF. Here the CDR3 DNA reads TGTGCCAGCAGTTACTCTGCCCTAGCGGGTGATACGCAGTATTTT.